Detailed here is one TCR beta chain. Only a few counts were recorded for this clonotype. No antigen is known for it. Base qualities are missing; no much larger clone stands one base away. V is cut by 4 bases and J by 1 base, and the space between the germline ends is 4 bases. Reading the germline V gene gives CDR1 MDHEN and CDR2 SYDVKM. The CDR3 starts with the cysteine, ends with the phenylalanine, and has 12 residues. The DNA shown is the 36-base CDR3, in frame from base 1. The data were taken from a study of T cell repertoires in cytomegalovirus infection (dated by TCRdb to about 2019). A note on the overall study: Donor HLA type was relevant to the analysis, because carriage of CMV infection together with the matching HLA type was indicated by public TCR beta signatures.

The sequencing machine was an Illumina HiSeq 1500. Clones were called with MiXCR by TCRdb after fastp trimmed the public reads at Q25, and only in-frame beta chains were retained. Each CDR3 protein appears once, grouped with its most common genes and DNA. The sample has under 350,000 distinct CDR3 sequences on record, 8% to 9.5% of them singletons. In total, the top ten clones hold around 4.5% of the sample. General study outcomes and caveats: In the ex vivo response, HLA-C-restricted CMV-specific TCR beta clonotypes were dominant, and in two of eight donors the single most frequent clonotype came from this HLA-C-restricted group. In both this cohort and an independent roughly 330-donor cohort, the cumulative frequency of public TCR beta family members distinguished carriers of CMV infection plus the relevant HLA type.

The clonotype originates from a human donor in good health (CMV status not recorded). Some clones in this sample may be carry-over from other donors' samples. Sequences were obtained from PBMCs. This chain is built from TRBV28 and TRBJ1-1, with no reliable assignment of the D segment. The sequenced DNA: TGTGCCAGCAGTTCCTCGAACACTGAAGCTTTCTTT. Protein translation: CASSSSNTEAFF.